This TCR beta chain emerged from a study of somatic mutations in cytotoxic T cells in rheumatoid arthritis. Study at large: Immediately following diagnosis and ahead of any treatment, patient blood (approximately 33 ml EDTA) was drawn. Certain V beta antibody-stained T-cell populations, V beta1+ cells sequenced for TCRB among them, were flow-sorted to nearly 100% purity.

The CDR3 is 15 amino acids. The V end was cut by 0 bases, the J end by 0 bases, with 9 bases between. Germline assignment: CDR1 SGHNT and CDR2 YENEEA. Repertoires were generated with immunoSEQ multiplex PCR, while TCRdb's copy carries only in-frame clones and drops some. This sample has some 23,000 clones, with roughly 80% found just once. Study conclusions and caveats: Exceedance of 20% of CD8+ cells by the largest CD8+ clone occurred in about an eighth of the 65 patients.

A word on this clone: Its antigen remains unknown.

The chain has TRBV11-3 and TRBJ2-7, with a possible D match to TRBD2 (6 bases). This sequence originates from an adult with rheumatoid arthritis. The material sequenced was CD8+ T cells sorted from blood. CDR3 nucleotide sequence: TGTGCCAGCAGCTTAGATGCGGGGCCCTCCTACGAGCAGTACTTC. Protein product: CASSLDAGPSYEQYF.